Sequencing of this TCR beta chain was carried out in a study of OX40 agonist ivuxolimab in advanced cancers. The table came from immunoSEQ multiplex PCR; TCRdb's copy has only in-frame clones and leaves some out. Of some 40,000 clones in the sample, roughly 89% are singletons; the top ten hold 0.5% to 0.6%. Autoimmune disease history or systemic immunosuppression disqualified patients. At cycle 4 day 1, cycle 7 day 1, and baseline, blood was sampled. The germline gives CDR1 LNHDA, CDR2 SQIVND (reference sequence). The CDR3 has 16 amino acids. Trimming stripped 4 bases from V and 0 bases from J, with 13 bases between.

The origin of this receptor is an adult with an advanced solid tumor such as melanoma, head and neck, liver or kidney cancer. The genes are TRBV19 and TRBJ2-4; the D gene could be TRBD1 or TRBD2 (7 bases each). The material was CD4+ or CD8+ T cells sorted from blood, obtained in a trial of the OX40 agonist ivuxolimab. The DNA of the CDR3 is TGTGCCAGTAGTACCGACAGGGAGGGAGCCAAAAACATTCAGTACTTC. Protein product: CASSTDREGAKNIQYF.